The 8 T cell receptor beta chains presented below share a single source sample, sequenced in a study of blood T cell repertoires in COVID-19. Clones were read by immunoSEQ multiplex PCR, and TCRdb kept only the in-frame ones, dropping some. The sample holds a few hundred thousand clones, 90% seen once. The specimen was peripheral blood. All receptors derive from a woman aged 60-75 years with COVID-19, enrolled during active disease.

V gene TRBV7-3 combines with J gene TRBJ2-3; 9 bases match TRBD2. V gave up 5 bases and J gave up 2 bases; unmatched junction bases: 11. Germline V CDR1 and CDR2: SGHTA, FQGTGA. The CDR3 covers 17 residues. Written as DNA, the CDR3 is TGTGCCAGCAGCATCCGAGGCCTAGCGGGGCCCACAGATACGCAGTATTTT. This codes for CASSIRGLAGPTDTQYF.

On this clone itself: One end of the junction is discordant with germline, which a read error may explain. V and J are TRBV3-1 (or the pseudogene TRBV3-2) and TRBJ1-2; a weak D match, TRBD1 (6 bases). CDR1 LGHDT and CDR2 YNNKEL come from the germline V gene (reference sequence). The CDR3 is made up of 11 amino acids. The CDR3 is CASSQGARNAF. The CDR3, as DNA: TGTGCCAGCAGCCAGGGGGCCAGGAATGCCTTC.

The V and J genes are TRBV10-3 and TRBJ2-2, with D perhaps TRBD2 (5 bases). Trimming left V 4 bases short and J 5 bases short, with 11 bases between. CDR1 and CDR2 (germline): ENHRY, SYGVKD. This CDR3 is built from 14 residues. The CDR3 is CAISVNPGTGELFF. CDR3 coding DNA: TGTGCCATCAGTGTTAACCCGGGAACCGGGGAGCTGTTTTTT.

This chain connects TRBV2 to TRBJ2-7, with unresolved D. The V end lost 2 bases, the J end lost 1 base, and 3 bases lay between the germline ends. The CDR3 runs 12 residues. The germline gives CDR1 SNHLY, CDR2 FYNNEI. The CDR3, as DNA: TGTGCCAGCAGTGAACCTTCCTACGAGCAGTACTTC. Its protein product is CASSEPSYEQYF.

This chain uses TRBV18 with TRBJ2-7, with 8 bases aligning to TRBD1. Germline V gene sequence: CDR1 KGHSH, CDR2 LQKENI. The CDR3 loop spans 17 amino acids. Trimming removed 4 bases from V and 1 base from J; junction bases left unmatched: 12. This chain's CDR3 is CASSLGQGGPHSYEQYF. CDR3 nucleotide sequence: TGTGCCAGCTCACTCGGACAGGGCGGACCCCATTCCTACGAGCAGTACTTC.

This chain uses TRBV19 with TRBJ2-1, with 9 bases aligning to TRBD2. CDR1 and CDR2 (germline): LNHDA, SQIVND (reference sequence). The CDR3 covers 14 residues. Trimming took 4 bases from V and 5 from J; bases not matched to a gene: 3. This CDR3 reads CASSTGLANNEQFF. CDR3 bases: TGTGCCAGTAGTACAGGACTAGCGAACAATGAGCAGTTCTTC.

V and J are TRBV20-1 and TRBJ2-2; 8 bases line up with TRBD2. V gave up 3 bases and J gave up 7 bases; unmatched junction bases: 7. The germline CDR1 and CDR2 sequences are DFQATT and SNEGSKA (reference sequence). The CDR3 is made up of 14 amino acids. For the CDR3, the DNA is TGCAGTGCTAGTACGCCTAGCGGGTTCGGGGAGCTGTTTTTT. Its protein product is CSASTPSGFGELFF.

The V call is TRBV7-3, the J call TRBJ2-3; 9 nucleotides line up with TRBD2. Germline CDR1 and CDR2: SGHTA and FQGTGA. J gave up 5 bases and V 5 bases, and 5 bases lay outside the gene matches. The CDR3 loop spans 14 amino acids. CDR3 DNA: TGTGCCAGCAGCAGGGGACTAGCAGGAGATACGCAGTATTTT. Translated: CASSRGLAGDTQYF.